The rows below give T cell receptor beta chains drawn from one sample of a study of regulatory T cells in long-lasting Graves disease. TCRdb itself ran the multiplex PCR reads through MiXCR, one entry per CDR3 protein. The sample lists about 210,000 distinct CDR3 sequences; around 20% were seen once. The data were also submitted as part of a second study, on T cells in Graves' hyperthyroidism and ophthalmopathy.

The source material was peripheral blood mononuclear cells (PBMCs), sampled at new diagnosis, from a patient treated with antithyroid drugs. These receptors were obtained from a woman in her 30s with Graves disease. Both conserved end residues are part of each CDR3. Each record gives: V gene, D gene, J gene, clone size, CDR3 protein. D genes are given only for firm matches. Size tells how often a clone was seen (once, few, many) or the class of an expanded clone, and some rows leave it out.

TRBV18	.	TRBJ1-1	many	CASSPNRDPRSTEAFF
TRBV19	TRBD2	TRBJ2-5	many	CASSISPLLGWGGTQYF
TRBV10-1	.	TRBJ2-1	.	CASSEGADARPFF
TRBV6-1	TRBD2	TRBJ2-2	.	CASPQSRSGRAFGELFF
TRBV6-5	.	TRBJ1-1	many	CASSYRTGLMNTEAFF
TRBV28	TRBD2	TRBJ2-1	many	CASSFWSSGRANEQFF
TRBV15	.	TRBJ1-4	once	CATSSLGWEKLFF
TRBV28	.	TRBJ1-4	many	CASKTRGGGREEKLFF
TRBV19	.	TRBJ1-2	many	CASSIDPPRWNSSNYGYTF
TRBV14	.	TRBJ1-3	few	CASSRLGAGGNTIYF
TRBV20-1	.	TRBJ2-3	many	CSAIGGIRQYF
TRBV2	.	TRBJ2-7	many	CASRVVAVQSEQYF
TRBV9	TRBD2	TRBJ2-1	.	CASSEGGGANNEQFF
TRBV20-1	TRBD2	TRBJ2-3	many	CSAPGLAGGDTQYF
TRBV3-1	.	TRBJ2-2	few	CASSPTGTGNTGKLFF
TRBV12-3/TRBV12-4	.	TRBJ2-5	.	CASSPPRRRGQETQYF
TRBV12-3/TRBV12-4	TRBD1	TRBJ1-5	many	CASREGALVNQPQHF
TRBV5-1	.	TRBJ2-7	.	CASSLEGDRYEQYF
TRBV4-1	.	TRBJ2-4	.	CASSPEAGLANIQYF
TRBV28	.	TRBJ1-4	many	CASNNFVATNEKLFF
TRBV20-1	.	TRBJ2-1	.	CSARGPNEQFF
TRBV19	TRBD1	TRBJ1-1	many	CASSTTGGSNTEAFF
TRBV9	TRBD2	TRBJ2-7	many	CASSVASGGYEQYF
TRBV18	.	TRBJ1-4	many	CASSRTTTNEKLFF
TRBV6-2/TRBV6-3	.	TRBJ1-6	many	CASSRRDGDNSPLHF
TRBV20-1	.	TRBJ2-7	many	CSAEKGGPNEQYF
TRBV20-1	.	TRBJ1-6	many	CSASEAGSYNSPLHF
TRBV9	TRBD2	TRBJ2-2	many	CASSELAGGINTGELFF
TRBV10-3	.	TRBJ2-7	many	CAISDQIQDNSYEQYF
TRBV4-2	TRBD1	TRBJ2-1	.	CASSQGGQGLNEQFF
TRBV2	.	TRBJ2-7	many	CASSDLQDTYEQYF
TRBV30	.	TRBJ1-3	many	CAWSERGSGNTIYF
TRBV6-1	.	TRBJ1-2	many	CASNRDVDGYTF
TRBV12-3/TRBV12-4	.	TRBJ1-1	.	CASSFQPGSEAFF
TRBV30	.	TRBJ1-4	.	CARSDHGDEKLFF
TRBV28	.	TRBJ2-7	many	CASSFGGVAYEQYF